This T cell receptor (beta chain) was recovered during a study of blood T cells in healthy people across ages. Using a J-beta primer mix together with a sample-barcoded 5' primer, a second PCR was run for about 6 to 12 cycles. In TCRdb, the 5' RACE reads were re-called with MiXCR into one record per CDR3 protein. Among 600,000 or so distinct CDR3 sequences listed, 25% to 35% were seen once. Germline lookup yields CDR1 MNHNS and CDR2 SASEGT. CDR3 length: 15 amino acids. V was pared by 0 bases and J by 5 bases, with 13 bases between. The clonotype was recovered from a woman aged 80 or older in good health. Input material: blood. The chain couples TRBV6-1 to TRBJ1-1, with D perhaps TRBD1 (5 bases). The CDR3 DNA reads TGTGCCAGCAGTGAAGCGTCGGCAGGGCGGACTGAAGCTTTCTTT. Translating gives CASSEASAGRTEAFF.